This T cell receptor (beta chain) was recovered during a study of blood T cell repertoires in COVID-19. Participant age was about 18 to 95 years, and participants resided in 20 to 30 US areas. The protocol was immunoSEQ multiplex PCR, while the TCRdb copy is restricted to in-frame clones and leaves out a portion. The sample shows some 400,000 clones, around 89% of them seen only once. Only one count was recorded for this clone. CDR1 and CDR2 (germline): SGHTA, FQGNSA. Trimming removed 5 bases from V and 4 bases from J, with 17 bases in between. The CDR3 consists of 15 residues. This chain joins TRBV7-2 and TRBJ2-5; a possible D gene is TRBD2 (6 bases). This TCR was recovered from a man aged 30 to 39 who had recovered from COVID-19. The sequencing sample was made of PBMCs or T cells enriched from blood (not recorded which). The CDR3 here is CASSPTTSQGETQYF. For the CDR3, the DNA is TGTGCCAGCAGCCCAACGACTAGTCAGGGAGAGACCCAGTACTTC.